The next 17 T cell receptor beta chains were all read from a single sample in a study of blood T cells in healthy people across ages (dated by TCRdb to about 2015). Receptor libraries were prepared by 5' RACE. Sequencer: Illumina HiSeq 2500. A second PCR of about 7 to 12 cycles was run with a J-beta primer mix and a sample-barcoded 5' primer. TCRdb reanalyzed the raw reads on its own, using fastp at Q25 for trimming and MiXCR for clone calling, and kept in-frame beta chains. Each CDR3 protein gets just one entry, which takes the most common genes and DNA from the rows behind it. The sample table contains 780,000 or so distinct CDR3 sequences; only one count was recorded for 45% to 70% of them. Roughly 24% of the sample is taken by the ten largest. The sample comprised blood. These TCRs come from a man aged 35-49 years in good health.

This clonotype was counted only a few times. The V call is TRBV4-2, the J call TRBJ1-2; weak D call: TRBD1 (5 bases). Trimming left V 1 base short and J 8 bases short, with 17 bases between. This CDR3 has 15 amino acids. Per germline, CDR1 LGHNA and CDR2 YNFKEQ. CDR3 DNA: TGTGCCAGCAGCCAAGGGGCGAGGGGAGAATTCGGCTACACCTTC. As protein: CASSQGARGEFGYTF.

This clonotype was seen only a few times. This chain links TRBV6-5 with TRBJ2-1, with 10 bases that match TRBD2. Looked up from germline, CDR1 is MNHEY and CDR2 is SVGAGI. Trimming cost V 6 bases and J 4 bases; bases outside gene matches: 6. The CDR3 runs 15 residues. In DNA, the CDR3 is TGTGCCAGCAGCTCCGGACTAGCGGTATACAATGAGCAGTTCTTC. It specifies CASSSGLAVYNEQFF.

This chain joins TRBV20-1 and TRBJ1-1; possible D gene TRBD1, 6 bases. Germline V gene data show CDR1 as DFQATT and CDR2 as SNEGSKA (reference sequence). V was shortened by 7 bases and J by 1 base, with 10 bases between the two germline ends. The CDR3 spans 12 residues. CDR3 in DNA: TGCAGTGGGGCGACAGGGAACACTGAAGCTTTCTTT. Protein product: CSGATGNTEAFF.

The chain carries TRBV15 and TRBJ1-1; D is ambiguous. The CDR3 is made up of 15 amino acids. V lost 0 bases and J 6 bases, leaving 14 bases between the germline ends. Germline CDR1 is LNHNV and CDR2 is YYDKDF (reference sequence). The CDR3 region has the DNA TGTGCCACCAGCAGAGATAGTGGGAAATATCCTGAAGCTTTCTTT. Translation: CATSRDSGKYPEAFF.

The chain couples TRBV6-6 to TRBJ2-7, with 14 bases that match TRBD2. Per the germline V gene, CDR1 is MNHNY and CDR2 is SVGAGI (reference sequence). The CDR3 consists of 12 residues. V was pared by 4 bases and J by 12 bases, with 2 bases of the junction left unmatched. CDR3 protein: CASSSTSGGAYF. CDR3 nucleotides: TGTGCCAGCAGTTCGACTAGCGGGGGGGCGTACTTC.

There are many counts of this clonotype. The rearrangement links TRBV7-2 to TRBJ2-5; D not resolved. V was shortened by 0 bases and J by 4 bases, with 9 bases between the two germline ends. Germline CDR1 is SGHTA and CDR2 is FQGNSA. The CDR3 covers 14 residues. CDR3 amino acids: CASSLAVSGETQYF. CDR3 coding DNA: TGTGCCAGCAGCTTAGCTGTCTCCGGAGAGACCCAGTACTTC.

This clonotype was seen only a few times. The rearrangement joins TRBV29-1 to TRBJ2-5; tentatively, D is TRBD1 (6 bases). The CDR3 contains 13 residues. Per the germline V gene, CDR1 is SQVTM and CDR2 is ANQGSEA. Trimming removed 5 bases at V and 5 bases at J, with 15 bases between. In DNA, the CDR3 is TGCAGCGTTCACAGGGAAGGGATGGAGACCCAGTACTTC. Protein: CSVHREGMETQYF.

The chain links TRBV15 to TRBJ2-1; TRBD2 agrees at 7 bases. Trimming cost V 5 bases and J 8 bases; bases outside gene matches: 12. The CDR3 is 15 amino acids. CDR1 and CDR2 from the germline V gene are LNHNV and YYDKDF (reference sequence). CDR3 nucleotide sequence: TGTGCCACCAGCGAACGTGGCGGGGGTAGGGATGAGCAGTTCTTC. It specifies CATSERGGGRDEQFF.

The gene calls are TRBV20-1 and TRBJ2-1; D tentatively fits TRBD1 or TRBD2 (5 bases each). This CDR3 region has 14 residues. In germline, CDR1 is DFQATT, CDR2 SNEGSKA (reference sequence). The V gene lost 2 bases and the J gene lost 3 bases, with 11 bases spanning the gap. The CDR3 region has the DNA TGCAGTGCTAGATCACCAGGGAGCTACAATGAGCAGTTCTTC. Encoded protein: CSARSPGSYNEQFF.

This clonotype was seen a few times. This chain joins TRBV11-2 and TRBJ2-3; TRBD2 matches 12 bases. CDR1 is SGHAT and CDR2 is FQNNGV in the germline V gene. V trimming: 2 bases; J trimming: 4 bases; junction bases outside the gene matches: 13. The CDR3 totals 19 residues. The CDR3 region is CASSLKGLAGGSMPDTQYF. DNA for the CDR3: TGTGCCAGCAGCTTAAAAGGCCTAGCGGGAGGGAGCATGCCAGATACGCAGTATTTT.

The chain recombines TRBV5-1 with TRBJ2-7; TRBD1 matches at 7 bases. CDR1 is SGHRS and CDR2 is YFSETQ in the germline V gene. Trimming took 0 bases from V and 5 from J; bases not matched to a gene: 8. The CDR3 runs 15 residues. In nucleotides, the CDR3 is TGCGCCAGCAGCTTGGGAGGGGGCAATGGCAACGAGCAGTACTTC. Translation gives CASSLGGGNGNEQYF.

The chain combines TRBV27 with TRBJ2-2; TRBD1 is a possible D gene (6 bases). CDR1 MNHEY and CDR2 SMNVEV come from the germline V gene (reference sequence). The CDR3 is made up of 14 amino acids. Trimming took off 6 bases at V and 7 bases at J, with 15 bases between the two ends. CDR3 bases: TGTGCCAGCAGGGGACAAGACAGGAACGGGGAGCTGTTTTTT. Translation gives CASRGQDRNGELFF.

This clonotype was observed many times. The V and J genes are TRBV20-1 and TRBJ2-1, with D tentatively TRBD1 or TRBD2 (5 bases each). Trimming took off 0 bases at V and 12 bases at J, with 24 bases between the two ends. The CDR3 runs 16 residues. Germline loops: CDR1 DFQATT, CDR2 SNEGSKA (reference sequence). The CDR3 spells CSARDQGSRDPLWQFF. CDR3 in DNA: TGCAGTGCTAGAGATCAAGGGAGCCGGGACCCCCTTTGGCAGTTCTTC.

As DNA, the CDR3 is TGTGCCAGCAGCTGGCTAGCGGGGGGGCCGTACCAAGAGACCCAGTACTTC. It yields the protein CASSWLAGGPYQETQYF. This chain links TRBV7-4 with TRBJ2-5; 12 bases match TRBD2. The ends lost 4 bases at V and 0 bases at J; junction bases unmatched: 6. CDR1 is SGHVT, CDR2 SQSDAQ, per germline. This CDR3 has 17 amino acids.

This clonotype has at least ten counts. The CDR3 nucleotides read TGTGCCAGCAGTCCAGGGGGCCAAAACTATGGCTACACCTTC. Amino acids: CASSPGGQNYGYTF. The chain employs TRBV28 and TRBJ1-2; 8 bases line up with TRBD1. Trimming removed 5 bases from V and 2 bases from J; junction bases left unmatched: 4. CDR1 is MDHEN and CDR2 is SYDVKM in the germline V gene. This CDR3 region has 14 residues.

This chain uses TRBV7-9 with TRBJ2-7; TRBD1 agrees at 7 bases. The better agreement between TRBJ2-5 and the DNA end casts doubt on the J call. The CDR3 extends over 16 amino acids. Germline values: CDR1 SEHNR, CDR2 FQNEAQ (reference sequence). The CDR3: CASSSLVKTGIVTQYF. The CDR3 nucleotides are TGTGCCAGCAGCTCCCTCGTGAAGACAGGGATTGTGACCCAGTACTTC.

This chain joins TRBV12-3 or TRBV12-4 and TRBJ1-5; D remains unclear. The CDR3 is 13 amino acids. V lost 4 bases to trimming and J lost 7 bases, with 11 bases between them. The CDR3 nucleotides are TGTGCCAGCAGTTCCTTGGATAGGCAGCCCCAGCATTTT. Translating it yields CASSSLDRQPQHF.